This T cell receptor (beta chain) was captured by sequencing in a study of regulatory dendritic cells for organ transplantation. Germline V CDR1 and CDR2: SGDLS, YYNGEE. The CDR3 is 12 amino acids. Trimming cost V 5 bases and J 2 bases, with 7 bases left between them. The repertoire was sequenced with immunoSEQ multiplex PCR; TCRdb's copy has only in-frame clones and lacks some. The profile shows under 50,000 clones, over 80% of them singletons. The rearrangement links TRBV9 to TRBJ2-5; D gene uncertain. The receptor was derived from a human donor in good health. Sequences were obtained from naive CD8+ T cells from blood. Noted subset: CD45RA+ naive T cells. The CDR3 spells CASSTQQETQYF. CDR3 nucleotide sequence: TGTGCCAGCAGTACCCAGCAAGAGACCCAGTACTTC.